This T cell receptor beta chain emerged from a study of blood T cells in healthy people across ages. This clonotype appeared a few times. It was with a sample-barcoded 5' primer and a J-beta primer mix that a second PCR of about 6 to 11 cycles was run. TCRdb recomputed calls from the 5' RACE reads with MiXCR, one row per CDR3 protein. The table records 1.5 million to 1.9 million distinct CDR3 sequences, approximately 43% of them present only once. The source material was blood. The TCR sequence derives from a woman aged 18 to 35 in good health.

CDR3 region: CASSLSGRSSYNEQYF. The CDR3 DNA sequence: TGTGCCAGCAGTTTGAGCGGGCGAAGCTCCTACAATGAGCAGTACTTC. The V and J genes are TRBV28 and TRBJ2-7, with TRBD2 as a possible D gene (6 bases). The germline CDR1 and CDR2 sequences are MDHEN and SYDVKM. CDR3 length equals 16 residues. Trimming removed 3 bases from V and 7 bases from J, with 22 bases in between.